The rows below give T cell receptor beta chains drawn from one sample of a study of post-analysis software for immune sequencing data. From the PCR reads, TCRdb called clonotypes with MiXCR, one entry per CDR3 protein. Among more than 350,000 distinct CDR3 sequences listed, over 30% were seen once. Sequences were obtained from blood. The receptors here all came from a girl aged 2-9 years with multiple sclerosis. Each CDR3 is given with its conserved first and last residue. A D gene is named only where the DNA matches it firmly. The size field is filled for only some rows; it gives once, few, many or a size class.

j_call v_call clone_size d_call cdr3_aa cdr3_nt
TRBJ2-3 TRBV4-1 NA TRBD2 CASSQEIWRARAGGRTDTQYF TGCGCCAGCAGCCAAGAAATTTGGAGGGCTAGGGCGGGGGGGCGCACAGATACGCAGTATTTT
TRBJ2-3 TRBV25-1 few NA CASSGYGSDTQYF TGTGCCAGCAGTGGATACGGCTCAGATACGCAGTATTTT
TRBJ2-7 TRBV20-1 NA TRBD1 CSAREPGQGTYEQYF TGCAGTGCTAGAGAACCGGGACAGGGGACCTACGAGCAGTACTTC
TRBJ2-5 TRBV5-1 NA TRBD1 CASSLTGGTQETQYF TGCGCCAGCAGCTTGACAGGGGGGACCCAAGAGACCCAGTACTTC
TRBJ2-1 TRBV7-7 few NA CASSPDRNNEQFF TGTGCTAGCAGTCCGGACAGAAACAATGAGCAGTTCTTC
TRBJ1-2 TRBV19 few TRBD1 CASSIPPGTGEGYGYTF TGTGCCAGTAGTATACCGCCCGGGACAGGGGAAGGCTATGGCTACACCTTC
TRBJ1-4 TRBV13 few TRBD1 CASSQRRGGVNEKLFF TGTGCCAGCAGCCAGCGCAGGGGGGGGGTTAATGAAAAACTGTTTTTT
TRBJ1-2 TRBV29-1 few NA CSVDPGANYGYTF TGCAGCGTTGATCCGGGAGCTAACTATGGCTACACCTTC
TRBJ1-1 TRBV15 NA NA CATSRYPWGNEAFF TGTGCCACCAGCAGATACCCCTGGGGCAATGAAGCTTTCTTT
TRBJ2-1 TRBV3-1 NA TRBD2 CASSQEAGRNEQFF TGTGCCAGCAGCCAAGAAGCGGGGAGGAATGAGCAGTTCTTC
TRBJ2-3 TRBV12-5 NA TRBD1 CASGLIPGTGGTDTQYF TGTGCTAGTGGCTTGATACCCGGGACAGGGGGAACAGATACGCAGTATTTT
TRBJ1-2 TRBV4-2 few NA CASSQGYTAYGYTF TGTGCCAGCAGCCAAGGTTACACAGCCTATGGCTACACCTTC
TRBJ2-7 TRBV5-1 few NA CASSLDRQTYEQYF TGCGCCAGCAGCTTGGATCGGCAGACCTACGAGCAGTACTTC
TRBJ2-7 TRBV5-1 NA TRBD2 CASSFAGGQRNEQYF TGCGCCAGCAGCTTTGCGGGAGGCCAGCGAAACGAGCAGTACTTC
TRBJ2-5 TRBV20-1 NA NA CSASHREETQYF TGCAGTGCTAGTCATAGGGAAGAGACCCAGTACTTC
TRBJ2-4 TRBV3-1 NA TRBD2 CASSQEPGLAVGIQYF TGTGCCAGCAGCCAAGAACCGGGACTAGCAGTGGGCATTCAGTACTTC
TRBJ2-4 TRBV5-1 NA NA CASSQGHRVFPQYF TGCGCCAGCAGCCAGGGACACCGAGTTTTCCCGCAGTACTTC
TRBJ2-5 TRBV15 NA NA CATSRVPTLQETQYF TGTGCCACCAGCAGAGTACCGACGCTCCAAGAGACCCAGTACTTC
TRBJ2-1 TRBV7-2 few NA CASSHSLAGATGYNEQFF TGTGCCAGCAGCCATTCGCTGGCAGGGGCAACGGGCTACAATGAGCAGTTCTTC
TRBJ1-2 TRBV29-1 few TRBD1 CSGDRGEYGYTF TGCAGCGGGGACAGGGGGGAGTATGGCTACACCTTC